A single sample is the source of the 5 T cell receptor beta chains below, sequenced in a study of cytomegalovirus exposure and HLA in healthy donors. In the PCR, 60 Vbeta and 13 Jbeta primers were used. The repertoire was sequenced with immunoSEQ multiplex PCR; TCRdb's copy has only in-frame clones and lacks some. The data show some 150,000 clones, approximately 78% seen once. Sequenced: PBMCs. The receptors originated from a man between 18 and 35 years old in good health and CMV-seropositive.

The chain has TRBV29-1 and TRBJ1-2; D is uncertain. This CDR3 comprises 11 residues. V shed 2 bases and J shed 4 bases, with 5 bases lying between them. The germline gives CDR1 SQVTM, CDR2 ANQGSEA. This CDR3 reads CSVEPGYGYTF. The DNA of the CDR3 is TGCAGCGTTGAACCGGGCTATGGCTACACCTTC.

The CDR3 loop is CAWSGDRDNGNTIYF. The CDR3 DNA follows: TGTGCCTGGAGTGGGGACAGGGACAATGGAAACACCATATATTTT. The V and J genes are TRBV30 and TRBJ1-3; TRBD1 aligns across 9 bases. After removal of 1 base from V and 3 bases from J, the junction contained 4 bases not matched to a gene. CDR3 length equals 15 residues. Germline CDR1 is GTSNPN and CDR2 is SVGIG (reference sequence).

V gene TRBV11-1 combines with J gene TRBJ2-3; TRBD1 agrees at 7 bases. The CDR3 length is 16 residues. Germline-derived CDR1 and CDR2 are SGHAT and FQDESV (reference sequence). Trimming at V came to 0 bases and at J to 5 bases, leaving 8 bases not matched to a gene. This chain's CDR3 is CASSLARGGFGDTQYF. CDR3 nucleotide sequence: TGTGCCAGCAGCTTAGCGAGAGGGGGCTTCGGAGATACGCAGTATTTT.

The gene calls are TRBV7-8 and TRBJ2-1, with D possibly TRBD2 on 5 matching bases. Trimming pared 3 bases from V and 7 bases from J, leaving 7 bases between. There are 12 residues in the CDR3. Germline assignment: CDR1 SGHVS and CDR2 FQNEAQ. The CDR3 coding sequence is TGTGCCAGCAGCTTCGGGGATAATGAGCAGTTCTTC. Protein sequence: CASSFGDNEQFF.

This sequence joins TRBV7-9 and TRBJ1-1; TRBD1 might be the D (6 bases). Germline CDR1 and CDR2: SEHNR and FQNEAQ (reference sequence). Trimming pared 5 bases from V and 3 bases from J, leaving 10 bases between. This CDR3 region has 13 residues. CDR3 sequence: CASSAAGDTEAFF. The CDR3 DNA is TGTGCCAGCAGCGCTGCAGGGGACACTGAAGCTTTCTTT.